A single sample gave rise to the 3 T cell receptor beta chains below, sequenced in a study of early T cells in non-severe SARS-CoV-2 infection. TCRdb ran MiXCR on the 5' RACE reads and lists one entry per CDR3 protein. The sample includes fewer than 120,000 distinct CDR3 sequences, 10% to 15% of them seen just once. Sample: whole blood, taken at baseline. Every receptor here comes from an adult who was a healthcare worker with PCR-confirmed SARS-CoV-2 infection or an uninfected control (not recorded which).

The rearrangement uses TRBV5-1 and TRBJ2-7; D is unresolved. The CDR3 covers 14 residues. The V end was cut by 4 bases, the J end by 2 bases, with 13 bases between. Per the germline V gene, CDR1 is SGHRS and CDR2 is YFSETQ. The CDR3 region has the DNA TGCGCCAGCAGCCCTACCCAGGTTACCTACGAGCAGTACTTC. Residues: CASSPTQVTYEQYF.

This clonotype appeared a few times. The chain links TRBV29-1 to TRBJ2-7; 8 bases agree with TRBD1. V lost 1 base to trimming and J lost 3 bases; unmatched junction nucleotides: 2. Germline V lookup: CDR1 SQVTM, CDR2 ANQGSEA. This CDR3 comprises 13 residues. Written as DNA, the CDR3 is TGCAGCGTTGAAGGGACAGGGCTCTACGAGCAGTACTTC. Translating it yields CSVEGTGLYEQYF.

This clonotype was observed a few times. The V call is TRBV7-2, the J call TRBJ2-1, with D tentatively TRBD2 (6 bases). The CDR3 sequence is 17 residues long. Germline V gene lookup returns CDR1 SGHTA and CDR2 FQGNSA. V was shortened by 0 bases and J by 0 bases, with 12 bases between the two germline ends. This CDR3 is CASSLAPVAVSYNEQFF. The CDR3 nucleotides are TGTGCCAGCAGCTTAGCGCCCGTAGCGGTCTCCTACAATGAGCAGTTCTTC.